This T cell receptor (beta chain) was observed in a study of vaccination effects on CD4 cells after COVID-19. Note on this clone: Its target is not known.

General study points: Clones from infection and from vaccination both contracted markedly late after vaccination.

The assay was immunoSEQ multiplex PCR, and TCRdb's table has in-frame clones only and misses some. The sample comprises some 68,000 clones, 60% to 80% of which are singletons, and about 3.5% rests with the top ten. Trimming removed 3 bases from V and 0 bases from J, with 17 bases in between. From germline, CDR1 is SGHRS and CDR2 YFSETQ. The CDR3 contains 17 residues. Viral peptide pool expansion of antigen-specific CD4+ T cells preceded sequencing in the ViraFEST assay. Culture proceeded for 9 to 11 days, and CD4+ T cells were then isolated. Nucleocapsid antibody tests were negative, and the vaccine recipients had no prior SARS-CoV-2 infection.

The origin of this receptor is a human donor who received a COVID-19 vaccine. The sample was CD4+ T cells from PBMCs cultured with HCoV-OC43 spike peptides, taken before COVID-19 vaccination. Subset: HCoV-OC43 spike overlapping peptide pool stimulation. The rearrangement links TRBV5-1 to TRBJ2-3; the D gene could be TRBD1 or TRBD2 (6 bases each). Here the CDR3 reads CASSSGAGRYSTDTQYF. CDR3 bases: TGCGCCAGCAGCTCGGGGGCTGGCCGTTATAGCACAGATACGCAGTATTTT.